The clone carrying this TCR beta chain has only a few counts. Germline assignment: CDR1 MNHNS and CDR2 SASEGT. Trimming took 0 bases from V and 9 from J, leaving 18 bases between them. This CDR3 has 15 amino acids. The data derive from a study of blood T cell repertoires in COVID-19. About the research overall: Some COVID-19 samples were acute and others convalescent; all came from the United States, Italy and Spain.

In the source study's methods: Nucleated cell number was recorded as an estimate derived from reference gene primer amplification. Method: immunoSEQ multiplex PCR; TCRdb's copy keeps in-frame clones and lacks some. Clone size and V and J calls were adopted from that table, with D and trimming inferred from the DNA. The sample lists roughly 76,000 clones; around 88% were seen once. The chain carries TRBV6-1 and TRBJ2-7; the D gene is possibly TRBD2 (6 bases). What was sequenced was peripheral blood. The source is a man aged 25 to 45 with acute or convalescent COVID-19. The CDR3 here is CASSEAGLLNSGQYF. Here the CDR3 DNA reads TGTGCCAGCAGTGAAGCAGGACTACTGAATAGTGGGCAGTACTTC.